These 18 T cell receptor beta chains were all obtained from the same sample, sequenced in a study of technical replicates of blood from several donors. Data came from immunoSEQ multiplex PCR; TCRdb stores just in-frame clones and leaves some out. Among more than 65,000 clones, approximately 92% were seen once, and the ten largest hold roughly 0.33%. What was sequenced was T cells isolated from PBMCs. The receptors were sampled from a human donor in good health.

The chain recombines TRBV6-5 with TRBJ2-2, with TRBD1 identical over 11 bases. Per germline, CDR1 MNHEY and CDR2 SVGAGI. CDR3 size: 15 residues. J lost 5 bases, V lost 1 base, and 0 bases had no gene match. CDR3 DNA sequence: TGTGCCAGCAGTTACTGGGACAGGGGGACCGGGGAGCTGTTTTTT. The encoded protein is CASSYWDRGTGELFF.

The V call is TRBV29-1, the J call TRBJ2-7; TRBD1 is a possible D gene (6 bases). CDR1 is SQVTM, CDR2 ANQGSEA, per germline. Trimming left V 6 bases short and J 5 bases short, with 20 bases between. The CDR3 consists of 14 residues. In nucleotides, the CDR3 is TGCAGCGTATTAAACACAGGGACCAAGAACGAGCAGTACTTC. Its protein is CSVLNTGTKNEQYF.

The V and J genes are TRBV2 and TRBJ1-3, with D possibly being TRBD1 (6 bases). The CDR3 contains 18 residues. Germline V gene lookup returns CDR1 SNHLY and CDR2 FYNNEI. V was pared by 7 bases and J by 4 bases, with 26 bases between. This CDR3 is CASKDGRGSPLRGNTIYF. The CDR3 DNA follows: TGTGCCAGCAAAGACGGCAGGGGCTCCCCTTTGCGAGGAAACACCATATATTTT.

V usage is TRBV11-3 and J usage is TRBJ1-4; TRBD1 aligns across 8 bases. The CDR3 is 15 residues long. With 5 bases clipped from V and 8 bases from J, the junction kept 10 bases outside the gene matches. The germline gives CDR1 SGHNT, CDR2 YENEEA. In DNA form, the CDR3 reads TGTGCCAGCAGCCCCGGGACAGGAGGTATAGAAAAACTGTTTTTT. It encodes CASSPGTGGIEKLFF.

The CDR3 DNA reads TGCAGCGTTGGAATTGGACAGGCATCTTATGGCTACACCTTC. Its protein product is CSVGIGQASYGYTF. The chain joins TRBV29-1 to TRBJ1-2, with 7 bases identical to TRBD1. CDR3 length: 14 residues. Germline V gene sequence: CDR1 SQVTM, CDR2 ANQGSEA. Germline trimming cut 4 bases from V and 5 bases from J; bases unmatched to any gene: 10. Combining the CDR3 with reference TRBV29-1 and TRBJ1-2 gives the whole variable domain SAVISQKPSRDICQRGTSLTIQCQVDSQVTMMFWYRQQPGQSLTLIATANQGSEATYESGFVIDKFPISRPNLTFSTLTVSNMSPEDSSIYLCSVGIGQASYGYTFGSGTRLTVV.

The chain employs TRBV6-1 and TRBJ2-7; D possibly corresponds to TRBD1 (6 bases). The CDR3 covers 13 residues. Germline CDR1 reads MNHNS; CDR2 reads SASEGT. Trimming took 10 bases from V and 5 from J, leaving 18 bases between them. The CDR3 spells CATLGGRGDEQYF. The CDR3 DNA reads as TGTGCCACCCTTGGAGGCAGGGGCGACGAGCAGTACTTC.

The chain couples TRBV7-2 to TRBJ2-7, with D perhaps TRBD1 (6 bases). This CDR3 spans 15 amino acids. V was cut by 5 bases and J by 2 bases, with 16 bases left in between. Germline V CDR1 and CDR2: SGHTA, FQGNSA. CDR3 bases: TGTGCCAGCAGCCTAACTCCAGGGGATACCTACGAGCAGTACTTC. It specifies CASSLTPGDTYEQYF.

J is TRBJ2-1 and V is TRBV10-3; 13 nucleotides align to TRBD2. With 2 bases clipped from V and 9 bases from J, the junction kept 10 bases outside the gene matches. Germline loops: CDR1 ENHRY, CDR2 SYGVKD. CDR3 length equals 17 residues. CDR3 in amino acids: CAISETTSGRAEGEQFF. Here the CDR3 DNA reads TGTGCCATCAGTGAGACAACTAGCGGGAGGGCCGAAGGTGAGCAGTTCTTC.

The gene calls are TRBV9 and TRBJ1-1; 8 positions match TRBD1. From germline, CDR1 is SGDLS and CDR2 YYNGEE. The ends lost 3 bases at V and 7 bases at J; junction bases unmatched: 5. The CDR3 extends over 13 amino acids. CDR3 DNA sequence: TGTGCCAGCAGCGCAACAGGGGGGAGTGAAGCTTTCTTT. It specifies CASSATGGSEAFF.

The rearrangement links TRBV15 to TRBJ2-1, with TRBD1 matching 8 bases. V was pared by 1 base and J by 4 bases, with 3 bases of the junction left unmatched. The germline V gene encodes CDR1 LNHNV and CDR2 YYDKDF (reference sequence). The CDR3 spans 15 residues. CDR3 nucleotides: TGTGCCACCAGCAGAGCTGGACAGGGATACAATGAGCAGTTCTTC. Protein product: CATSRAGQGYNEQFF.

This clone was recorded only once. The chain has TRBV28 and TRBJ2-1; D unclear. The CDR3 is made up of 16 amino acids. CDR1 and CDR2 (germline): MDHEN, SYDVKM. The V end lost 6 bases, the J end lost 0 bases, and 15 bases lay between the germline ends. In DNA form, the CDR3 reads TGTGCCAGCAGCAACTGGGCCACCAGCTCCTACAATGAGCAGTTCTTC. This gives the protein CASSNWATSSYNEQFF.

Here the CDR3 reads CASSPGGSYEQYF. CDR3 nucleotide sequence: TGTGCCAGCAGCCCCGGGGGTTCCTACGAGCAGTACTTC. The V and J genes are TRBV5-4 and TRBJ2-7, with D tentatively TRBD2 (6 bases). CDR3 length equals 13 residues. Trimming stripped 4 bases from V and 1 base from J, with 9 bases between. Germline CDR1 is SGHNT and CDR2 is YYREEE (reference sequence).

This rearrangement joins TRBV5-6 to TRBJ1-3; 10 bases are shared with TRBD1. The CDR3 length is 16 residues. V lost 3 bases and J lost 4; bases outside the gene matches: 7. Germline V gene data show CDR1 as SGHDT and CDR2 as YYEEEE. CDR3 DNA: TGTGCCAGCAGCTATCAGGGACAGGGGACCGGAAACACCATATATTTT. Translated: CASSYQGQGTGNTIYF. Full variable domain (rest looked up from reference TRBV5-6 and TRBJ1-3): DAGVTQSPTHLIKTRGQQVTLRCSPKSGHDTVSWYQQALGQGPQFIFQYYEEEERQRGNFPDRFSGHQFPNYSSELNVNALLLGDSALYLCASSYQGQGTGNTIYFGEGSWLTVV.

This chain joins TRBV4-1 and TRBJ2-7, with TRBD2 matching 8 bases. From germline, CDR1 is MGHRA and CDR2 YSYEKL. CDR3 length: 16 amino acids. V trimming: 3 bases; J trimming: 3 bases; junction bases outside the gene matches: 10. CDR3 region: CASSHEPQGLVYEQYF. The CDR3 coding sequence is TGCGCCAGCAGCCACGAACCCCAGGGACTAGTCTACGAGCAGTACTTC.

This rearrangement joins TRBV9 to TRBJ2-2; 11 bases fit TRBD2. The junction had 6 bases not matched to a gene; V was cut back by 4 bases and J by 4 bases. The length of the CDR3 is 16 residues. Germline V CDR1 and CDR2: SGDLS, YYNGEE. CDR3: CASSQLAGAPTGELFF. The DNA of the CDR3 is TGTGCCAGCAGCCAACTAGCGGGAGCTCCCACCGGGGAGCTGTTTTTT. Filled out from reference TRBV9 and TRBJ2-2, the complete variable domain reads DSGVTQTPKHLITATGQRVTLRCSPRSGDLSVYWYQQSLDQGLQFLIQYYNGEERAKGNILERFSAQQFPDLHSELNLSSLELGDSALYFCASSQLAGAPTGELFFGEGSRLTVL.

The count of this clone is one. The chain couples TRBV19 to TRBJ2-1, with a possible D match to TRBD1 (6 bases). Per germline, CDR1 LNHDA and CDR2 SQIVND (reference sequence). Trimming left V 3 bases short and J 4 bases short, with 13 bases between. The CDR3 loop spans 15 amino acids. CDR3 DNA sequence: TGTGCCAGTAGTATTGAAGAACAGGGATACAATGAGCAGTTCTTC. Translating it yields CASSIEEQGYNEQFF.

The rearrangement uses TRBV2 and TRBJ1-1; no clear D gene. CDR1 and CDR2 (germline): SNHLY, FYNNEI. This CDR3 contains 13 residues. The V gene lost 5 bases and the J gene lost 8 bases, with 15 bases spanning the gap. The DNA of the CDR3 is TGTGCCAGCAGTTTCGGAGGGCGAGCGGAAGCTTTCTTT. Protein product: CASSFGGRAEAFF.

J is TRBJ1-2 and V is TRBV5-4; TRBD1 matches 7 bases. The CDR3 runs 14 residues. J lost 6 bases, V lost 4 bases, and 9 bases had no gene match. The germline gives CDR1 SGHNT, CDR2 YYREEE (reference sequence). The chain's CDR3 is CASSRDRANNGYTF. The CDR3 region has the DNA TGTGCCAGCAGCCGCGACAGGGCCAACAATGGCTACACCTTC.